Below, one T cell receptor (beta chain) is given with its context. There is no known antigen for this receptor. No base quality values were provided; no much bigger clone lies one nucleotide off. The immunoSEQ Assay, a bias-controlled multiplex PCR, was used to amplify TCRbeta CDR3 regions from genomic DNA. The original methods were these. Nucleated cell counts per sample were estimated from amplification of reference gene primers within the assay. To quantify the absolute abundance of each unique TCRbeta CDR3 rearrangement, sequence reads were collapsed and filtered. Productive Simpson clonality was computed per sample as the square root of Simpson's diversity index over productive rearrangements. The table was pulled from immuneACCESS by TCRdb, which kept in-frame rearrangements only. Such tables lose some clones; where checked, under half of the loss comes from unresolved V genes, and the rest has no known cause. V, J and clone size are taken as reported in that table, and D and trimming were inferred from the DNA itself. This sample gives 300,000 to 350,000 clones in total; approximately 89% of them show up just once. The ten most abundant clones make up 3.9% of the sample.

One collaborating source in Seattle enrolled patients while the patients were actively infected and followed the patients over time throughout the course of disease. Each collaborating institution followed its own protocols to collect whole blood in K2EDTA tubes. For TCRbeta analysis, collaborator samples were shipped as frozen whole blood, as isolated PBMCs, or as DNA extracted from either sample type. This record comes from a study of blood T cell repertoires in COVID-19 (dated by TCRdb to between 2020 and 2021). Background for the entire study: The collaborator samples originated in the United States, Italy and Spain and spanned the acute and convalescent phases of COVID-19. The prospective study material was composed of cDNA or gDNA derived from T cells, B-cell-depleted T cells, or PBMCs. The repertoires were released in a freely available public database intended as a resource for research on the immune response to SARS-CoV-2. The dataset comprised deeply sampled blood TCRbeta repertoires from subjects exposed to, actively infected with, or recovered from COVID-19. The samples were drawn from the first 160 participants of the ongoing ImmuneRACE study and from 1,200 or so subjects provided by 6 global collaborators. Where available, HLA class I and class II types were obtained from metadata supplied by the sample provider rather than from assay-based typing. Sample metadata almost always included a de-identified subject ID, COVID-19 status, age in years and sex.

Overall results and qualifications from the work: Clinical and demographic metadata were provided uncurated, with the amount varying by source and participant.

Measured from the cysteine to the phenylalanine, the CDR3 is 13 residues long. Of the read, only the CDR3 DNA is kept; its 39 bases are in frame from base 1. Cut back by 4 bases and 3 bases, the V and J ends lie 9 bases apart. CDR1 is given as KGHSH and CDR2 as LQKENI, both from the germline V gene. This sequence uses TRBV18 and TRBJ1-1; the D gene is possibly TRBD1, with 5 bases matching. Sequenced: peripheral blood. This receptor was obtained from a woman aged 60-70 years with COVID-19, enrolled during active disease. The CDR3 amino acid sequence is: CASSRAGDTEAFF. In nucleotides, the sequence is TGTGCCAGCTCACGGGCGGGGGACACTGAAGCTTTCTTT.